Reported below is one T cell receptor (beta chain). As yet, its antigen is unknown. Carrying UMI labels, the TRB cDNA libraries were prepared through 5' RACE. From its re-call of the 5' RACE reads, TCRdb lists each CDR3 protein once, without DNA. Seen in this sample are 45,000 to 65,000 distinct CDR3 sequences; the ten most common clones hold roughly 19%. This CDR3 comprises 15 residues. Looked up from germline, CDR1 is SSHAT and CDR2 is FNYEAQ (reference sequence). The data stem from a study of CXCR3-negative and CXCR3-positive naive CD8 T cells. On the study more broadly: The study obtained some 150 million TRB reads, about 1.5 +/- 0.3 million per library. Study outcomes and limitations: Memory CD8+ cells showed much lower diversity, while both naive subsets displayed comparably high diversity.

The chain couples TRBV7-7 to TRBJ2-7; without DNA, the TCRdb call of TRBD2 cannot be checked. Sample: memory CD8+ T cells from blood. This TCR was recovered from a human donor in good health. Some clones in this sample may be carry-over from other donors' samples. The CDR3 here is CASSPGPSGAYEQYF.